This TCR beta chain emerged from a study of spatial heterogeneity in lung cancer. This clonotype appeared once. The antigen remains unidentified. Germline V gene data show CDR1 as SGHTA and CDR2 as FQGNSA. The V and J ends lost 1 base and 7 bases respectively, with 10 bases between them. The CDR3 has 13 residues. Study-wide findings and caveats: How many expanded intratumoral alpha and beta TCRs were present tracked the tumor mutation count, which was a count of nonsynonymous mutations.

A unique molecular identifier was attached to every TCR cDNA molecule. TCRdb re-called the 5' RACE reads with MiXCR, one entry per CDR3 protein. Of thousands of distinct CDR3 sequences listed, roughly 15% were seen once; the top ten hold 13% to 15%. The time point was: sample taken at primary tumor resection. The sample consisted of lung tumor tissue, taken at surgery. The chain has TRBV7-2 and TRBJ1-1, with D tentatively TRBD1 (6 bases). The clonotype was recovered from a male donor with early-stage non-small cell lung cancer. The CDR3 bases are TGTGCCAGCAGCTTAGACAGGGCAAGTGAAGCTTTCTTT. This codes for CASSLDRASEAFF.